This TCR beta chain was captured by sequencing in a study of neurological immune-mediated disorders. This clonotype was observed at least ten times. V dropped 4 bases and J dropped 4 bases, with 15 bases sitting between them. The CDR3 sequence is 16 residues long. Germline CDR1 reads KGHDR; CDR2 reads SFDVKD. Time point noted: longitudinal time-point 2. TCRdb reanalysed the 5' RACE reads using MiXCR and keeps one entry per CDR3 protein. The repertoire has some 87,000 distinct CDR3 sequences, nearly 6% of them found once; the top ten carry roughly 7.3%. This sequence joins TRBV24-1 and TRBJ2-2; D is perhaps TRBD2 (5 bases). The sequence came from a woman between 55 and 75 years old with multiple sclerosis. Sequenced sample: PBMCs. CDR3 amino acids: CATSDSSSGPTGELFF. The CDR3 DNA follows: TGTGCCACCAGTGACTCATCCAGCGGACCCACCGGGGAGCTGTTTTTT.